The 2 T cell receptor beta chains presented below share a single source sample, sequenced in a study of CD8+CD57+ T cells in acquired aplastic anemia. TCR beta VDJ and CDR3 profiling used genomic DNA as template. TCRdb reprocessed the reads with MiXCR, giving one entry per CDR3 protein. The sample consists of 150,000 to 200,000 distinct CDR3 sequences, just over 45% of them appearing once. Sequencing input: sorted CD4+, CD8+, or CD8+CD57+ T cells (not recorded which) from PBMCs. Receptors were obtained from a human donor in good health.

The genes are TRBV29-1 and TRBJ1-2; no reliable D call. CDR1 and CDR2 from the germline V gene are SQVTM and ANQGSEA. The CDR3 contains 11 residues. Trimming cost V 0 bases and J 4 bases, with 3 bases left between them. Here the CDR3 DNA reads TGCAGCGTTGAAGATGCCTATGGCTACACCTTC. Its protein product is CSVEDAYGYTF.

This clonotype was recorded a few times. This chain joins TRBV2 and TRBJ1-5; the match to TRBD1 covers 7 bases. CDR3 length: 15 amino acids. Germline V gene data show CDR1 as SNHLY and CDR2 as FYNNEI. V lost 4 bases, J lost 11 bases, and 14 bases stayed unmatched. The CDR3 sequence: CASSVGEGGSTAQHF. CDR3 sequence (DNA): TGTGCCAGCAGTGTAGGGGAAGGGGGCTCCACGGCCCAGCATTTT.